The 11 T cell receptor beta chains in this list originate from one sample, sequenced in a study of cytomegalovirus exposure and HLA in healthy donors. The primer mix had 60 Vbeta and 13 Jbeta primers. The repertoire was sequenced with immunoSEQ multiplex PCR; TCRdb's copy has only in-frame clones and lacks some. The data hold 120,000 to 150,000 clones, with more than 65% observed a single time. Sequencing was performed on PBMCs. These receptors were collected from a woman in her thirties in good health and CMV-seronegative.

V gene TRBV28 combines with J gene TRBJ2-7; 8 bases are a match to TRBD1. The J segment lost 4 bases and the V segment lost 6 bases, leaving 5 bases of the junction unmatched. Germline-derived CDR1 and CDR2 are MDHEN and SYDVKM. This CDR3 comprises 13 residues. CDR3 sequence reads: CASRGQDSYEQYV. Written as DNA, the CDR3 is TGTGCCAGCAGGGGACAGGATTCATACGAGCAGTACGTC.

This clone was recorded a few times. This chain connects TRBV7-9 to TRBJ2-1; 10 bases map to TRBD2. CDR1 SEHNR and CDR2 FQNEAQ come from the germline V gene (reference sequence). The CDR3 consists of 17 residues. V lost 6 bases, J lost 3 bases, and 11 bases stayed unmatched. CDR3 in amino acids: CASSPSGRAPFYNEQFF. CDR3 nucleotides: TGTGCCAGCAGTCCGAGCGGGAGGGCCCCCTTCTACAATGAGCAGTTCTTC.

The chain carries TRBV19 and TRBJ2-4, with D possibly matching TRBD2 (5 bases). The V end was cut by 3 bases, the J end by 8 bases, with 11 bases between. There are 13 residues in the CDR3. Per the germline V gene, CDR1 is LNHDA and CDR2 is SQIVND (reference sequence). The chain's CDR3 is CASSIRLRDIQYF. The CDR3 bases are TGTGCCAGTAGTATCCGCCTGAGGGACATTCAGTACTTC.

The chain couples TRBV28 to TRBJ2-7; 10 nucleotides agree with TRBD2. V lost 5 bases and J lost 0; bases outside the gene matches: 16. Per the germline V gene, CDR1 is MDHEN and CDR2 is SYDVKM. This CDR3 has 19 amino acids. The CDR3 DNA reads TGTGCCAGCAGTCCCCGAGCGATAGCGGGGGGCTCTTTCTCCTACGAGCAGTACGTC. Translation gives CASSPRAIAGGSFSYEQYV.

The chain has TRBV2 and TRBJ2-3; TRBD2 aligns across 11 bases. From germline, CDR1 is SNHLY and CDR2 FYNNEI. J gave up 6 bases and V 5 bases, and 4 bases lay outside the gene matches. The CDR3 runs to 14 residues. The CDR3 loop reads CASSLSGREDTQYF. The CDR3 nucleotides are TGTGCCAGCAGTCTTAGCGGGAGGGAGGATACGCAGTATTTT. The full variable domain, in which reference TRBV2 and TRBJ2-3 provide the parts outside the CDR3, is EPEVTQTPSHQVTQMGQEVILRCVPISNHLYFYWYRQILGQKVEFLVSFYNNEISEKSEIFDDQFSVERPDGSNFTLKIRSTKLEDSAMYFCASSLSGREDTQYFGPGTRLTVL.

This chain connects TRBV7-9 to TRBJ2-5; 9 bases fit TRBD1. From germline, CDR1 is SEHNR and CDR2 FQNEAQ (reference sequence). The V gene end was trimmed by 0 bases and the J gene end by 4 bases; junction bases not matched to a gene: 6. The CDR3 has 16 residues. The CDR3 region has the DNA TGTGCCAGCAGCTTAGCCGACAGGGGGTATTTAGAGACCCAGTACTTC. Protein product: CASSLADRGYLETQYF. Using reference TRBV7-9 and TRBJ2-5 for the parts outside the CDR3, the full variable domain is DTGVSQNPRHKITKRGQNVTFRCDPISEHNRLYWYRQTLGQGPEFLTYFQNEAQLEKSRLLSDRFSAERPKGSFSTLEIQRTEQGDSAMYLCASSLADRGYLETQYFGPGTRLLVL.

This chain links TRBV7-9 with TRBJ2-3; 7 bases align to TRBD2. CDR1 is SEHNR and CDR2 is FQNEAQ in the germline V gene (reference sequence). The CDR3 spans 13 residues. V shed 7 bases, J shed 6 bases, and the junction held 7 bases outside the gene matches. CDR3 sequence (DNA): TGTGCCAGCACTAACAGCGGGGAGGATACGCAGTATTTT. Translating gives CASTNSGEDTQYF.

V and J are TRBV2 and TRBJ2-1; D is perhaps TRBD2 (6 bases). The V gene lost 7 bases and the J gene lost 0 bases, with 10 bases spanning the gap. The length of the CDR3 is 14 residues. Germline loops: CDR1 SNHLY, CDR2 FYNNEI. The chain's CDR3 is CASKAGSSYNEQFF. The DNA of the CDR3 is TGTGCCAGCAAGGCGGGGAGCTCCTACAATGAGCAGTTCTTC.

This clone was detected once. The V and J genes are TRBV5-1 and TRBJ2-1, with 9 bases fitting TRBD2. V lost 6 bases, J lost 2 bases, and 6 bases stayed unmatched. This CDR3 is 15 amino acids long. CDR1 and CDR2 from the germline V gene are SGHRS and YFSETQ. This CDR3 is CASKEREDPYNEQFF. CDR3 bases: TGCGCCAGCAAGGAGCGGGAGGACCCCTACAATGAGCAGTTCTTC.

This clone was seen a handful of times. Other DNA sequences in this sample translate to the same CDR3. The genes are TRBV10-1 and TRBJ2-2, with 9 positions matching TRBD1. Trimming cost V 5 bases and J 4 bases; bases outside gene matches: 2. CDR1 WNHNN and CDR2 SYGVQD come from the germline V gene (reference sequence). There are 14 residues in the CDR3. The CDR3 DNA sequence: TGCGCCAGCAGTTGGACAGGGGTCACCGGGGAGCTGTTTTTT. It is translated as CASSWTGVTGELFF.

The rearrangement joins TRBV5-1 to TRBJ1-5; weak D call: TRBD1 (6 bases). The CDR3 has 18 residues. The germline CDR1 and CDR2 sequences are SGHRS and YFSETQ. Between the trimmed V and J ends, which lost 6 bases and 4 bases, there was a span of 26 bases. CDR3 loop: CASIPMRPTGHGNQPQHF. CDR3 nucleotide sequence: TGCGCCAGCATCCCGATGAGACCAACGGGACATGGGAATCAGCCCCAGCATTTT.